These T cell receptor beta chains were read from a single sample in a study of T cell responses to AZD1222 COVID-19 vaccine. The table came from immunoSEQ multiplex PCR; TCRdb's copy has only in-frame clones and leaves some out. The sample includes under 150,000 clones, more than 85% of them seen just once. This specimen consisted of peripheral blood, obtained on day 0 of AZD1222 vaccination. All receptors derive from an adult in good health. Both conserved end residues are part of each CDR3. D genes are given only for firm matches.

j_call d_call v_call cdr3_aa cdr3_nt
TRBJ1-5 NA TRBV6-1 CASSEGRDWYSNQPQHF TGTGCCAGCAGTGAAGGAAGGGACTGGTATAGCAATCAGCCCCAGCATTTT
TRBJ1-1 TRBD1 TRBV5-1 CASSPGGADTEAFF TGCGCCAGCAGCCCAGGGGGCGCAGACACTGAAGCTTTCTTT
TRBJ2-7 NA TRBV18 CASSPPGRRGEQYF TGTGCCAGCTCACCGCCGGGCCGGAGGGGCGAGCAGTACTTC
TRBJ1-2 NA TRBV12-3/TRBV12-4 CASLGGKPYGYTF TGTGCCTCCCTCGGAGGGAAGCCTTATGGCTACACCTTC
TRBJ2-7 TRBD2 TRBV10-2 CASRDPSGGAVEQYF TGCGCCAGCAGAGACCCTAGCGGGGGGGCGGTCGAGCAGTACTTC
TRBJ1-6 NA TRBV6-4 CASSDSVQGGSPLHF TGTGCCAGCAGTGACTCGGTACAGGGTGGTTCACCCCTCCACTTT
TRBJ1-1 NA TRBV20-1 CSGSRVLTAFF TGCAGTGGATCGAGGGTTCTTACTGCTTTCTTT
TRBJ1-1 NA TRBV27 CASSFSGGTEAFF TGTGCCAGCAGTTTTAGCGGGGGCACTGAAGCTTTCTTT
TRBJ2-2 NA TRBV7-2 CASSLGRGRGELFF TGTGCCAGCAGCCTAGGCCGCGGTAGAGGGGAGCTGTTTTTT
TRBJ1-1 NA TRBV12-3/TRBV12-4 CASSFVGGSEAFF TGTGCCAGCAGTTTTGTTGGTGGTAGTGAAGCTTTCTTT
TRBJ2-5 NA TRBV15 CATSRVRSQYQETQYF TGTGCCACCAGCAGAGTTAGAAGCCAGTACCAAGAGACCCAGTACTTC
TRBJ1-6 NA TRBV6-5 CASSYGGNYNSPLHF TGTGCCAGCAGTTACGGTGGCAACTATAATTCACCCCTCCACTTT
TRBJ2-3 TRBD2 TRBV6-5 CASRLAGSTDTQYF TGTGCCAGCAGACTAGCGGGTAGCACAGATACGCAGTATTTT